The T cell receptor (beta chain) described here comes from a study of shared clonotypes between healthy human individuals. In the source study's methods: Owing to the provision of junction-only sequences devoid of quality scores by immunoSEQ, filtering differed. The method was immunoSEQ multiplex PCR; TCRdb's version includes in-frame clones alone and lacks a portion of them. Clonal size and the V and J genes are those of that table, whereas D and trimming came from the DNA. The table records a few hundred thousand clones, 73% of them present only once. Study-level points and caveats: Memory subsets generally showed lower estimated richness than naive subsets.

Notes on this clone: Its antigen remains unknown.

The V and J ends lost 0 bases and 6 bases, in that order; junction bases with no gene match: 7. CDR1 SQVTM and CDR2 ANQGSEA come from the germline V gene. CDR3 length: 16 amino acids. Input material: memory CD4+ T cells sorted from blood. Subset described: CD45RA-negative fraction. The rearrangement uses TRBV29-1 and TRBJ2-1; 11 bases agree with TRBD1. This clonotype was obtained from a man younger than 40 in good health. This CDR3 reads CSVEDRGQGGRNEQFF. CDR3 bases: TGCAGCGTTGAAGATCGGGGACAGGGGGGCCGCAATGAGCAGTTCTTC.